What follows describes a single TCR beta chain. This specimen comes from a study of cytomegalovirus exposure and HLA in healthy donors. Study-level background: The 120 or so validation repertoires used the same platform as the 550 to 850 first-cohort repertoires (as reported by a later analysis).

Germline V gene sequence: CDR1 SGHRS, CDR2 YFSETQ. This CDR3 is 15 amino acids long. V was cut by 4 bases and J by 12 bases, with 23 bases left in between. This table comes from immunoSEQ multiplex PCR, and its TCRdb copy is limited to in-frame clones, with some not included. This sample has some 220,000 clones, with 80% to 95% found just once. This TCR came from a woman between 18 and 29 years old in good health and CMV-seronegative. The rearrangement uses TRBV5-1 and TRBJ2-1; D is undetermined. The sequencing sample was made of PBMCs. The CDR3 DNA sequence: TGCGCCAGCAGCCCTGAGGCTGGATCCCAGAGACTGCAGTTCTTC. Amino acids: CASSPEAGSQRLQFF.